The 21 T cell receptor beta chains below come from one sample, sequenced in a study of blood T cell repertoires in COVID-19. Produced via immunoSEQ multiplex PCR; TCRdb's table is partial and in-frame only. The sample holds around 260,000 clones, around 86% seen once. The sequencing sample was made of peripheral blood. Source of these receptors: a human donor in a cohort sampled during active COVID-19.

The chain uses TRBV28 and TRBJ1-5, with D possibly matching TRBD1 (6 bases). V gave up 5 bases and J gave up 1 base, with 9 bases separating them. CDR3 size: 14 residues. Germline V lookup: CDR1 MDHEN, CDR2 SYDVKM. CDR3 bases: TGTGCCAGCAGTCGGACAGCGAGCAATCAGCCCCAGCATTTT. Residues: CASSRTASNQPQHF.

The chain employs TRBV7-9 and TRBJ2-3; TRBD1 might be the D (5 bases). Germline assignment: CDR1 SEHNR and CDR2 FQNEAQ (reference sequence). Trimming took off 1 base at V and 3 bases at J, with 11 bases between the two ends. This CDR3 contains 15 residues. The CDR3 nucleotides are TGTGCCAGCAGCTTAGAGCGTCAGGGAACAGATACGCAGTATTTT. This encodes CASSLERQGTDTQYF.

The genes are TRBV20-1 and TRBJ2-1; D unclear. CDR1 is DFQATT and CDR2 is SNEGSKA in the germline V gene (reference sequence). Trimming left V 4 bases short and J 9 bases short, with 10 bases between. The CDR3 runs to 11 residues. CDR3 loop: CSAIPLREQFF. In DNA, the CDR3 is TGCAGTGCTATACCCCTACGTGAGCAGTTCTTC.

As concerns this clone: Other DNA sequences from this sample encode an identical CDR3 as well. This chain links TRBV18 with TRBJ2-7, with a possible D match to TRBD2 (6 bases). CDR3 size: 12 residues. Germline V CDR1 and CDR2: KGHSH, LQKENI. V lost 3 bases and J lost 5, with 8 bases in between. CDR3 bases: TGTGCCAGCTCACCGGGAGGCGACGAGCAGTACTTC. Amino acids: CASSPGGDEQYF.

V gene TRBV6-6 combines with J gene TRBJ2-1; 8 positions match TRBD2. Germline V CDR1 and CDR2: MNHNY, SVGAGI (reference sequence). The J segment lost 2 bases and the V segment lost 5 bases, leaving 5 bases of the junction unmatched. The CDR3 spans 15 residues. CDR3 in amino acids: CASSRGLVPYNEQFF. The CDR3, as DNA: TGTGCCAGCAGTCGGGGACTAGTCCCCTACAATGAGCAGTTCTTC.

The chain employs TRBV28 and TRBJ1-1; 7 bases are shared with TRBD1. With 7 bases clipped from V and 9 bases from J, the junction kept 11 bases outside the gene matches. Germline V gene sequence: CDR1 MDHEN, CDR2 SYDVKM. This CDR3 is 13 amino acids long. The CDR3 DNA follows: TGTGCCAGCACAGTGGCCGAGACAGGGAAAGCTTTCTTT. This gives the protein CASTVAETGKAFF.

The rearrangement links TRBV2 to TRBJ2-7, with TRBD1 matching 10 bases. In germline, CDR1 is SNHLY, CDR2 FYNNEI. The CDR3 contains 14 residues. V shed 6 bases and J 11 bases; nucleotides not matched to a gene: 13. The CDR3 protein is CASSANGQGDREYF. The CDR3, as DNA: TGTGCCAGCAGCGCCAACGGACAGGGGGATAGGGAGTACTTC. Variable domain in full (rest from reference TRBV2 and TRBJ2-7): EPEVTQTPSHQVTQMGQEVILRCVPISNHLYFYWYRQILGQKVEFLVSFYNNEISEKSEIFDDQFSVERPDGSNFTLKIRSTKLEDSAMYFCASSANGQGDREYFGPGTRLTVT.

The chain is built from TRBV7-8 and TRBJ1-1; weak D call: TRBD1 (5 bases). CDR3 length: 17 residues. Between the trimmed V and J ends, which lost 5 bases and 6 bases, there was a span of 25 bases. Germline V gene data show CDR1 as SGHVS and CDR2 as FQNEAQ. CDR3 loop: CASSTGGEAATGAEAFF. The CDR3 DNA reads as TGTGCCAGCAGCACCGGAGGGGAGGCCGCCACGGGCGCTGAAGCTTTCTTT.

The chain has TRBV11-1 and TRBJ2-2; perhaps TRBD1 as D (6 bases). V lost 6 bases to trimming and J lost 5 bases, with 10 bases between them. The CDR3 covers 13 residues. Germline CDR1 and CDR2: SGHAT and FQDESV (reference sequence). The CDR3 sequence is CASRPQGTGELFF. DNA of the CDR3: TGTGCCAGCAGGCCTCAGGGGACCGGGGAGCTGTTTTTT.

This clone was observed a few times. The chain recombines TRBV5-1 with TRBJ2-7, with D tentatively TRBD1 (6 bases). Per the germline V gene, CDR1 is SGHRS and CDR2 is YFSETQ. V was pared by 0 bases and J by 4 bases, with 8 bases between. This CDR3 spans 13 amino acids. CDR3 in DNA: TGCGCCAGCAGCTTGGAGGGGGAATACGAGCAGTACTTC. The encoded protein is CASSLEGEYEQYF. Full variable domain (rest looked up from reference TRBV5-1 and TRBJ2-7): KAGVTQTPRYLIKTRGQQVTLSCSPISGHRSVSWYQQTPGQGLQFLFEYFSETQRNKGNFPGRFSGRQFSNSRSEMNVSTLELGDSALYLCASSLEGEYEQYFGPGTRLTVT.

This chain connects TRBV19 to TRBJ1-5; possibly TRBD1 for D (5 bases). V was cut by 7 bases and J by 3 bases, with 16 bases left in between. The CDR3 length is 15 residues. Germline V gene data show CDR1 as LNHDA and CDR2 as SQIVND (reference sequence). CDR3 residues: CASMGTGLNNQPQHF. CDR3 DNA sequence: TGTGCCAGTATGGGAACAGGACTAAACAATCAGCCCCAGCATTTT. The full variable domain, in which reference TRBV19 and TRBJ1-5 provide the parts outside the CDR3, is DGGITQSPKYLFRKEGQNVTLSCEQNLNHDAMYWYRQDPGQGLRLIYYSQIVNDFQKGDIAEGYSVSREKKESFPLTVTSAQKNPTAFYLCASMGTGLNNQPQHFGDGTRLSIL.

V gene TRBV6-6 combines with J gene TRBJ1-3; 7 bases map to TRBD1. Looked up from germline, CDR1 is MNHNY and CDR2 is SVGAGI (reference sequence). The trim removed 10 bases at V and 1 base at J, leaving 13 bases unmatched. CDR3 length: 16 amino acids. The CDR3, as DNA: TGTGCCACCGAAGGGGGCAGGGCCCTTTCTGGAAACACCATATATTTT. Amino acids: CATEGGRALSGNTIYF.

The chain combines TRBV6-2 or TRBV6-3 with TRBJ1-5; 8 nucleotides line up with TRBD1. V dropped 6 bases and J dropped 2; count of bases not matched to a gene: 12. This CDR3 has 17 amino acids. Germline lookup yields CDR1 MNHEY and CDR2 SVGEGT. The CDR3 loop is CASSSVRDRKGNQPQHF. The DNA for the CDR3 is TGTGCCAGCAGCTCCGTCCGGGACAGGAAAGGCAATCAGCCCCAGCATTTT.

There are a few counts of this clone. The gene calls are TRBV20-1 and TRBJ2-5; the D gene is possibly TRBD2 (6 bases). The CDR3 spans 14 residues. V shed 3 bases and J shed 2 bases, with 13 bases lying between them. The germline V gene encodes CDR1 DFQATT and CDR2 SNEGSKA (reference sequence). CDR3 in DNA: TGCAGTGCTAGTCCCCTAGCGCTACAAGAGACCCAGTACTTC. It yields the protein CSASPLALQETQYF.

As DNA, the CDR3 is TGTGCCAGCAGCGCAATAGTAGCGGGGGTATACGAGCAGTACTTC. Encoded protein: CASSAIVAGVYEQYF. The chain employs TRBV5-6 and TRBJ2-7; TRBD2 matches 9 bases. The CDR3 is 15 residues long. Unmatched junction bases numbered 9, after V lost 4 bases and J lost 4 bases. Germline CDR1 reads SGHDT; CDR2 reads YYEEEE.

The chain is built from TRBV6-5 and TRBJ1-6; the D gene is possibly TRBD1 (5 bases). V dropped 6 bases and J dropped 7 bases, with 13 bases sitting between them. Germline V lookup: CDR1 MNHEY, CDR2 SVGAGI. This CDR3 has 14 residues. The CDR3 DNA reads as TGTGCCAGCAGGGGGGGTCTTCGCAATTCACCCCTCCACTTT. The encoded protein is CASRGGLRNSPLHF.

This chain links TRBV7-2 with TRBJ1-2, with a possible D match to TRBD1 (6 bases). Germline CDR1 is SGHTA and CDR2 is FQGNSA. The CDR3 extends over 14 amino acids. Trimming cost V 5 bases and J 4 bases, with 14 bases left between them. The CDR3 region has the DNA TGTGCCAGCAGCCACACGACAGGCAGCTATGGCTACACCTTC. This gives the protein CASSHTTGSYGYTF. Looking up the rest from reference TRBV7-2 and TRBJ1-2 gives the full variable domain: GAGVSQSPSNKVTEKGKDVELRCDPISGHTALYWYRQSLGQGLEFLIYFQGNSAPDKSGLPSDRFSAERTGGSVSTLTIQRTQQEDSAVYLCASSHTTGSYGYTFGSGTRLTVV.

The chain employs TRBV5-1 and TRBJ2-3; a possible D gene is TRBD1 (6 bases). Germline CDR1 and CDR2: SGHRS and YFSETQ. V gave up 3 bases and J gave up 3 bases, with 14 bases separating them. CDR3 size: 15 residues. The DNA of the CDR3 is TGCGCCAGCAGCTCATGGACAGATACAACAGATACGCAGTATTTT. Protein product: CASSSWTDTTDTQYF.

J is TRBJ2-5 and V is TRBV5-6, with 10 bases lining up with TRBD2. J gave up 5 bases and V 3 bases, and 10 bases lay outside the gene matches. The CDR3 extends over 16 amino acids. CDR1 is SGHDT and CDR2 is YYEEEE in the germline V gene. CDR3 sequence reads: CASSSYLAGDVETQYF. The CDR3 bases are TGTGCCAGCAGCTCGTATCTAGCGGGAGATGTGGAGACCCAGTACTTC.

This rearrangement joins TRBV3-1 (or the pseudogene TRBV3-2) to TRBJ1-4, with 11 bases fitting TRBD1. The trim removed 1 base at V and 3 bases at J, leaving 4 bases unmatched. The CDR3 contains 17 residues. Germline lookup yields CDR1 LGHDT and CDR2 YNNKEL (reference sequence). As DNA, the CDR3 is TGTGCCAGCAGCCAAGGGACAGGGGGCGGTTCTAATGAAAAACTGTTTTTT. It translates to CASSQGTGGGSNEKLFF.

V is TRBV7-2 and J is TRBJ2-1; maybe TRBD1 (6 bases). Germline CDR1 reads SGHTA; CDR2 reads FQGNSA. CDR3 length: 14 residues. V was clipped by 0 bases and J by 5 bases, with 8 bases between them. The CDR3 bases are TGTGCCAGCAGCTTAGCGGGGACACACAATGAGCAGTTCTTC. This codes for CASSLAGTHNEQFF. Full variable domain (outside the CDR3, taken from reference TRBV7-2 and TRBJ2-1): GAGVSQSPSNKVTEKGKDVELRCDPISGHTALYWYRQSLGQGLEFLIYFQGNSAPDKSGLPSDRFSAERTGGSVSTLTIQRTQQEDSAVYLCASSLAGTHNEQFFGPGTRLTVL.